The rows below give T cell receptor beta chains drawn from one sample of a study of shared clonotypes between healthy human individuals. Repertoires were generated with immunoSEQ multiplex PCR, while TCRdb's copy carries only in-frame clones and drops some. In the table there are some 580,000 clones, roughly 98% of which are singletons. The specimen was naive CD8+ T cells sorted from blood. These receptors were taken from a man younger than 40 in good health. Both conserved end residues are trimmed from each CDR3.

j_call v_call cdr3_length cdr3_aa
TRBJ1-1 TRBV6-1 13 ASSESTGFNTEAF
TRBJ2-5 TRBV29-1 13 SVERLAGATETQY
TRBJ2-7 TRBV11-2 13 ASSVGRENSYEQY
TRBJ2-2 TRBV28 16 ASSFLLAGGPDTGELF
TRBJ2-7 TRBV7-6 14 ASSSTVSGGLYEQY
TRBJ2-7 TRBV6-1 14 ASSEWASGSNYEQY
TRBJ2-7 TRBV6-1 11 ASNGGTTYEQY
TRBJ2-1 TRBV27 13 ASSFGKVSYNEQF
TRBJ2-1 TRBV7-6 12 ASSLRQGANEQF
TRBJ1-1 TRBV6-5 11 ASSYGTGLEAF
TRBJ2-1 TRBV9 14 ASSGEGTSWHNEQF
TRBJ2-5 TRBV9 12 ASSAGGTQETQY
TRBJ1-2 TRBV4-1 12 ASSQGHRLYGYT
TRBJ2-7 TRBV7-9 13 ASSSFGGHIREQY
TRBJ2-2 TRBV4-3 13 ASSQEADYTGELF
TRBJ1-5 TRBV4-1 11 ASSQNLNQPQH
TRBJ2-1 TRBV27 13 ASSRGTGIYNEQF
TRBJ2-1 TRBV4-3 14 ASSQERGTLREEQF
TRBJ2-3 TRBV10-1 11 ASSELVGDTQY
TRBJ1-4 TRBV5-4 11 ASSWGSNEKLF
TRBJ2-7 TRBV10-3 15 AISDVDSSEGSYEQY
TRBJ2-2 TRBV5-1 13 ASSLDPGHTGELF
TRBJ2-5 TRBV13 15 ASSPPRGGSGQETQY
TRBJ2-7 TRBV9 16 ASSVEERDPGQSYEQY
TRBJ2-1 TRBV11-2 16 ASSLVFAGEVIFDEQF
TRBJ1-2 TRBV29-1 9 SAEDRDGYT
TRBJ2-2 TRBV5-1 13 ASSLPGLNTGELF
TRBJ2-5 TRBV4-2 13 ASSQGPGETKTQY
TRBJ1-1 TRBV28 11 ASSQTQGDEAF
TRBJ1-2 TRBV27 11 ASSPMTGTGYT
TRBJ2-5 TRBV7-9 13 ASSRLAGGRETQY
TRBJ2-7 TRBV28 15 ASSSYPRDSYSYEQY
TRBJ1-1 TRBV18 12 ASSPLGGTTEAF
TRBJ2-2 TRBV4-1 14 ASDFGGTSGTGELF
TRBJ2-1 TRBV15 14 ATSSRGGTGTDEQF
TRBJ2-1 TRBV7-9 13 ASSLGLAGVNEQF
TRBJ2-1 TRBV15 18 ATSRDLLWVGLAGGNEQF
TRBJ2-2 TRBV2 14 AVPTRAGRNTGELF
TRBJ1-1 TRBV6-5 12 ASIGRVENTEAF
TRBJ2-1 TRBV7-2 12 ASSSIGQGVEQF
TRBJ2-2 TRBV13 13 ASRGREPNTGELF
TRBJ2-1 TRBV27 19 ASTKNAELGLAGVWDNEQF
TRBJ2-4 TRBV11-2 13 ASSTTRDGENIQY
TRBJ2-7 TRBV27 14 ASSFFPGPPTYEQY
TRBJ1-1 TRBV4-3 13 ASSQGQGANTEAF
TRBJ2-1 TRBV15 9 ATSDYNEQF
TRBJ2-7 TRBV10-2 13 ASSEMRGQGHEQY
TRBJ2-7 TRBV4-1 13 ASSPVQGGPYEQY
TRBJ2-3 TRBV7-2 11 ASSRGPTDTQY
TRBJ2-7 TRBV10-1 11 ASSESNQYEQY
TRBJ2-7 TRBV5-5 11 ASSAWPHYEQY
TRBJ2-7 TRBV11-2 11 ASSLTGAYEQY
TRBJ1-1 TRBV6-6 12 ASSQDSLNTEAF
TRBJ1-2 TRBV5-1 11 ASSSTDYYGYT